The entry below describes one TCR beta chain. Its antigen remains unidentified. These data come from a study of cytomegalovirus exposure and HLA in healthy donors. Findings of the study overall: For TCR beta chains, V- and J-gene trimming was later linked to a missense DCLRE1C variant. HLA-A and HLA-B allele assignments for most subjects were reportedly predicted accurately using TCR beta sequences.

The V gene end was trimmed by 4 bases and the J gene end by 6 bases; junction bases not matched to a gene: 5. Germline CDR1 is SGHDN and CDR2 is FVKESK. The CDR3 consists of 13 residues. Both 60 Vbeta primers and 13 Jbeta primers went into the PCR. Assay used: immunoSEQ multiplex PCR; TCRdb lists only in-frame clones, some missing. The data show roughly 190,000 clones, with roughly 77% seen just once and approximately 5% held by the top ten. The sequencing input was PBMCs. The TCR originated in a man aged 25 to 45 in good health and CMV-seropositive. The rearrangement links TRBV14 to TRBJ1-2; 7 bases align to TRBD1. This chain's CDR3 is CASSPRQGDGYTF. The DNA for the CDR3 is TGTGCCAGCAGCCCTCGACAGGGTGATGGCTACACCTTC.